This entry lists 30 T cell receptor beta chains sequenced from one sample in a study of glioma-infiltrating T cells. The iRepertoire nested amplicon-rescue multiplex PCR amplified TCR alpha and beta CDR3s from RNA. TCRdb ran MiXCR on the multiplex PCR reads and lists one entry per CDR3 protein. Counted here are around 130,000 distinct CDR3 sequences, under 25% occurring once; the ten biggest clones make up around 28%. Sample: glioma tissue, nonneoplastic brain tissue, or PBMCs (not recorded which). The receptors here all came from a human donor with low-grade glioma or glioblastoma, undergoing nonglioma brain surgery, or in good health (not recorded which).

With regard to this clonotype: A single base separates this from a much larger clone, so it may be a read error. The CDR3 loop reads CSARQLWETQYF. The CDR3 bases are TGCAGTGCCAGACAGTTGTGGGAGACCCAGTACTTC. V is TRBV20-1 and J is TRBJ2-5, with D possibly TRBD1 on 5 matching bases. Trimming took 6 bases from V and 5 from J, leaving 13 bases between them. The CDR3 covers 12 residues. Germline loops: CDR1 DFQATT, CDR2 SNEGSKA (reference sequence).

This clonotype has only a few counts. The chain joins TRBV19 to TRBJ2-5, with TRBD2 as a possible D gene (5 bases). V shed 2 bases and J shed 5 bases, with 9 bases lying between them. CDR3 size: 13 residues. CDR1 is LNHDA, CDR2 SQIVND, per germline (reference sequence). Here the CDR3 DNA reads TGTGCCAGTAGTATAAACGAGGGCGAGACCCAGTACTTC. Amino acid sequence: CASSINEGETQYF.

This clonotype was seen repeatedly, ten times or more. The CDR3 bases are TGTGCCAGCAGAGCAGACCCTACAACTAATGAAAAACTGTTTTTT. It specifies CASRADPTTNEKLFF. The V gene is TRBV28, the J gene TRBJ1-4; D is undetermined. V dropped 6 bases and J dropped 0 bases, with 11 bases sitting between them. There are 15 residues in the CDR3. Germline-derived CDR1 and CDR2 are MDHEN and SYDVKM.

V is TRBV5-4 and J is TRBJ2-5, with TRBD2 matching over 12 bases. This CDR3 contains 17 residues. V shed 4 bases and J 4 bases; nucleotides not matched to a gene: 11. The germline gives CDR1 SGHNT, CDR2 YYREEE (reference sequence). The CDR3 loop is CASSPGLAGPQAETQYF. CDR3 DNA: TGTGCCAGCAGCCCGGGACTAGCGGGCCCCCAAGCAGAGACCCAGTACTTC.

This clonotype was found a few times. The V call is TRBV18, the J call TRBJ2-5; no firm D call. The CDR3 loop spans 11 amino acids. The germline V gene has CDR1 KGHSH and CDR2 LQKENI. Trimming removed 7 bases at V and 5 bases at J, with 8 bases between. The CDR3 region is CASYASETQYF. DNA for the CDR3: TGTGCCAGCTACGCCTCGGAGACCCAGTACTTC.

The sample holds a few counts of this clonotype. The genes are TRBV5-8 and TRBJ2-7; the D is unclear. The CDR3 is made up of 13 amino acids. V lost 2 bases, J lost 6 bases, and 12 bases lay in between. The V gene's germline CDR1 is SGHTS and CDR2 YDEGEE. The DNA for the CDR3 is TGTGCCAGCAGCTTTTCCCCCCCGAGCGAGCAGTACGTC. Translation gives CASSFSPPSEQYV.

This clonotype was counted a few times. One end of the junction fails to match germline, which may point to a read error. The chain has TRBV24-1 and TRBJ1-5; D gene uncertain. CDR1 and CDR2 (germline): KGHDR, SFDVKD. The CDR3 spans 14 residues. The CDR3 is CATRDGYSNQPQHF. In nucleotides, the CDR3 is TGTGCCACCCGTGACGGGTATAGCAATCAGCCCCAGCATTTT.

V and J are TRBV2 and TRBJ1-1; TRBD1 might be the D (6 bases). CDR3 size: 15 residues. Trimming shortened V by 5 bases and J by 3 bases, and 16 bases separated the two germline ends. Germline V CDR1 and CDR2: SNHLY, FYNNEI. As DNA, the CDR3 is TGTGCCAGCAGTCAGGGGAGGGGACGGGACACTGAAGCTTTCTTT. It codes for CASSQGRGRDTEAFF.

V and J are TRBV3-1 and TRBJ2-7; D gene ambiguous. V gave up 1 base and J gave up 5 bases, with 9 bases separating them. The CDR3 contains 13 residues. Germline values: CDR1 LGHDT, CDR2 YNNKEL (reference sequence). CDR3 sequence: CASSQVPGNEQYV. In DNA form, the CDR3 reads TGTGCCAGCAGCCAAGTACCGGGCAACGAGCAGTACGTC.

This clonotype has more than one count but fewer than ten. The CDR3 bases are TGTGCCAGCAGTGAATCCCCCACCTCTGGAAACACCATATATTTT. Its translation: CASSESPTSGNTIYF. The chain is built from TRBV25-1 and TRBJ1-3; D is undetermined. The CDR3 is made up of 15 amino acids. Germline V CDR1 and CDR2: MGHDK, SYGVNS. V was clipped by 1 base and J by 0 bases, with 7 bases between them. Filled out from reference TRBV25-1 and TRBJ1-3, the complete variable domain reads EADIYQTPRYLVIGTGKKITLECSQTMGHDKMYWYQQDPGMELHLIHYSYGVNSTEKGDLSSESTVSRIRTEHFPLTLESARPSHTSQYLCASSESPTSGNTIYFGEGSWLTVV.

This clonotype has more than one count but fewer than ten. The J gene is TRBJ2-1, the V gene TRBV12-3 or TRBV12-4; the D is unclear. Trimming cost V 7 bases and J 2 bases, with 12 bases left between them. The CDR3 totals 14 residues. CDR3 nucleotide sequence: TGTGCCAGCAACCCGGCGGATCCCTACAATGAGCAGTTCTTC. Its translation is CASNPADPYNEQFF.

The chain is built from TRBV19 and TRBJ2-7; 7 nucleotides align to TRBD2. V was clipped by 6 bases and J by 3 bases; unmatched bases: 14. Germline V lookup: CDR1 LNHDA, CDR2 SQIVND (reference sequence). This CDR3 region has 16 residues. In nucleotides, the CDR3 is TGTGCCAGTAGCTCCAGCGGGGACGCGATAAACTACGAGCAGTACGTC. This gives the protein CASSSSGDAINYEQYV.

This clonotype has just one count. An end of the junction does not agree with germline; a read error may underlie this. The V gene is TRBV6-6, the J gene TRBJ2-1, with 10 bases aligning to TRBD1. Germline assignment: CDR1 MNHNY and CDR2 SVGAGI (reference sequence). There are 18 residues in the CDR3. CDR3 sequence reads: CATSERWTGGSSYNEQFF. The CDR3 bases are TGTGCCACCAGTGAGCGATGGACAGGGGGAAGCTCCTACAATGAGCAGTTCTTC.

This clonotype has only a few counts. This sequence joins TRBV20-1 and TRBJ1-5, with 7 bases matching TRBD1. The length of the CDR3 is 14 residues. The junction had 10 bases not matched to a gene; V was cut back by 4 bases and J by 7 bases. The germline CDR1 and CDR2 sequences are DFQATT and SNEGSKA (reference sequence). This CDR3 is CSAITGDSRQPQHF. The CDR3 DNA follows: TGCAGTGCTATCACAGGGGACTCTCGGCAGCCCCAGCATTTT.

Notes on this clonotype: A read error may explain this, as a much larger clone is one base away. The chain carries TRBV7-9 and TRBJ2-5, with D perhaps TRBD1 or TRBD2 (5 bases each). Trimming shortened V by 4 bases and J by 2 bases, and 11 bases separated the two germline ends. Germline V gene data show CDR1 as SEHNR and CDR2 as FQNEAQ (reference sequence). This CDR3 comprises 14 residues. The chain's CDR3 is CASSSTGRQETQYF. The DNA for the CDR3 is TGTGCCAGCAGCTCAACGGGACGGCAAGAGACCCAGTACTTC. Together with reference TRBV7-9 and TRBJ2-5, the CDR3 gives the full variable domain: DTGVSQNPRHKITKRGQNVTFRCDPISEHNRLYWYRQTLGQGPEFLTYFQNEAQLEKSRLLSDRFSAERPKGSFSTLEIQRTEQGDSAMYLCASSSTGRQETQYFGPGTRLLVL.

This clonotype was recorded only once. The chain has TRBV6-2 or TRBV6-3 and TRBJ1-6; D may be TRBD1 (6 bases). V was trimmed by 7 bases and J by 9 bases, leaving 28 bases between them. There are 18 residues in the CDR3. Germline CDR1 and CDR2: MNHEY and SVGEGT. The CDR3 reads CASNRDSNNRVRVSPLHF. Written as DNA, the CDR3 is TGTGCCAGCAACCGGGATTCAAACAACAGGGTCAGGGTTTCACCCCTCCACTTT.

The gene calls are TRBV7-3 and TRBJ2-3, with a possible D match to TRBD2 (7 bases). This CDR3 contains 15 residues. From germline, CDR1 is SGHTA and CDR2 FQGTGA. V dropped 5 bases and J dropped 2 bases, with 14 bases sitting between them. The chain's CDR3 is CASSALRGPTDTQYF. CDR3 in DNA: TGTGCCAGCAGCGCCCTGCGGGGGCCCACAGATACGCAGTATTTT.

The chain recombines TRBV7-2 with TRBJ1-5; D possibly corresponds to TRBD1 (6 bases). Germline V gives CDR1 SGHTA, CDR2 FQGNSA. V was clipped by 5 bases and J by 8 bases, with 13 bases between them. The CDR3 sequence is 13 residues long. The CDR3 is CASSEEGGEPQHF. The CDR3 DNA sequence: TGTGCCAGCAGCGAAGAAGGGGGGGAGCCCCAGCATTTT.

This rearrangement joins TRBV12-3 or TRBV12-4 to TRBJ2-1; D ambiguous. The CDR3 loop spans 11 amino acids. V gave up 7 bases and J gave up 6 bases, with 7 bases separating them. The CDR3 here is CASTRFNEQFF. For the CDR3, the DNA is TGTGCCAGCACTCGTTTCAATGAGCAGTTCTTC.

This clonotype was observed at least ten times. V gene TRBV20-1 combines with J gene TRBJ2-1; 7 nucleotides agree with TRBD1. V shed 1 base, J shed 7 bases, and the junction held 10 bases outside the gene matches. This CDR3 is 15 amino acids long. Looked up from germline, CDR1 is DFQATT and CDR2 is SNEGSKA (reference sequence). As DNA, the CDR3 is TGCAGTGCTAGAGTATTGACAGGGCGGTGGAATGAGCAGTTCTTC. Translating gives CSARVLTGRWNEQFF.

This clonotype was counted many times. This CDR3 is CASSANLGTYGYTF. For the CDR3, the DNA is TGTGCCAGCAGTGCCAACCTTGGAACCTATGGCTACACCTTC. The chain recombines TRBV6-1 with TRBJ1-2; D ambiguous. The CDR3 runs to 14 residues. V was trimmed by 4 bases and J by 4 bases, leaving 13 bases between them. Per the germline V gene, CDR1 is MNHNS and CDR2 is SASEGT.

There are a few counts of this clonotype. J is TRBJ1-5 and V is TRBV5-4, with 7 bases fitting TRBD1. CDR1 is SGHNT and CDR2 is YYREEE in the germline V gene (reference sequence). The ends lost 4 bases at V and 5 bases at J; junction bases unmatched: 3. The CDR3 loop spans 13 amino acids. CDR3 DNA sequence: TGTGCCAGCAGCAGGGACAGCGATCAGCCCCAGCATTTT. It yields the protein CASSRDSDQPQHF.

The genes are TRBV20-1 and TRBJ1-2, with D hard to call. Germline loops: CDR1 DFQATT, CDR2 SNEGSKA (reference sequence). Trimming stripped 0 bases from V and 5 bases from J, with 13 bases between. The CDR3 covers 14 residues. The CDR3 nucleotides are TGCAGTGCTAGAGATCTGGGGTCCGGTTATGGCTACACCTTC. Amino acids: CSARDLGSGYGYTF.

This clonotype was found a few times. The junction departs from the called germline gene at one end, perhaps through a read error. The gene calls are TRBV7-2 and TRBJ2-5; no firm D call. CDR3 length equals 11 residues. Germline CDR1 SGHTA, CDR2 FQGNSA. CDR3 nucleotides: TGTGCCAGCAGCGACCAAGGGACCCAGTACTTC. This translates into CASSDQGTQYF.

The chain uses TRBV19 and TRBJ1-3, with D possibly matching TRBD1 (5 bases). The CDR3 totals 18 residues. V gave up 1 base and J gave up 0 bases, with 16 bases separating them. The germline gives CDR1 LNHDA, CDR2 SQIVND (reference sequence). The CDR3 nucleotides are TGTGCCAGTAGTATAGCCCGGGATCGACAGAGCTCTGGAAACACCATATATTTT. This gives the protein CASSIARDRQSSGNTIYF.

This clonotype was detected many times. V is TRBV28 and J is TRBJ2-3; possibly TRBD1 for D (6 bases). Trimming shortened V by 11 bases and J by 2 bases, and 17 bases separated the two germline ends. The germline V gene has CDR1 MDHEN and CDR2 SYDVKM. The CDR3 is 14 residues long. The CDR3 coding sequence is TGTGCCGGGGGATCGGACAGCCCCACAGATACGCAGTATTTT. Its protein is CAGGSDSPTDTQYF.

This clonotype was observed many times. The chain links TRBV7-2 to TRBJ2-2, with D unresolved. This CDR3 has 13 residues. Germline V gene data show CDR1 as SGHTA and CDR2 as FQGNSA. V was cut by 3 bases and J by 7 bases, with 9 bases left in between. Here the CDR3 reads CASSFATGGELFF. Written as DNA, the CDR3 is TGTGCCAGCAGCTTCGCTACGGGCGGGGAGCTGTTTTTT.

Of note for this clonotype: Given a much more abundant clone one base away, this may be a read error. The V and J genes are TRBV28 and TRBJ2-3, with 9 nucleotides matching TRBD2. The CDR3 totals 15 residues. Germline V lookup: CDR1 MDHEN, CDR2 SYDVKM. Germline trimming cut 6 bases from V and 4 bases from J; bases unmatched to any gene: 8. DNA of the CDR3: TGTGCCAGCAGCCAAGCGGGGGGCCTCGCAGATACGCAGTATTTT. Encoded protein: CASSQAGGLADTQYF.

In its sample, this clonotype was seen a few times. This rearrangement joins TRBV20-1 to TRBJ2-3, with 14 bases lining up with TRBD2. Trimming removed 6 bases from V and 2 bases from J; junction bases left unmatched: 10. The CDR3 is made up of 17 amino acids. Per the germline V gene, CDR1 is DFQATT and CDR2 is SNEGSKA (reference sequence). The CDR3 loop reads CSASGLAGGFSTDTQYF. CDR3 nucleotides: TGCAGTGCCAGTGGACTAGCGGGGGGTTTCTCCACAGATACGCAGTATTTT.

This clonotype has at least ten counts. The genes are TRBV6-1 and TRBJ2-5, with 8 bases lining up with TRBD1. Germline CDR1 MNHNS, CDR2 SASEGT. V gave up 7 bases and J gave up 4 bases; unmatched junction bases: 2. The CDR3 consists of 12 residues. This CDR3 is CASKTGVETQYF. The CDR3 DNA reads as TGTGCCAGCAAGACAGGGGTAGAGACCCAGTACTTC.